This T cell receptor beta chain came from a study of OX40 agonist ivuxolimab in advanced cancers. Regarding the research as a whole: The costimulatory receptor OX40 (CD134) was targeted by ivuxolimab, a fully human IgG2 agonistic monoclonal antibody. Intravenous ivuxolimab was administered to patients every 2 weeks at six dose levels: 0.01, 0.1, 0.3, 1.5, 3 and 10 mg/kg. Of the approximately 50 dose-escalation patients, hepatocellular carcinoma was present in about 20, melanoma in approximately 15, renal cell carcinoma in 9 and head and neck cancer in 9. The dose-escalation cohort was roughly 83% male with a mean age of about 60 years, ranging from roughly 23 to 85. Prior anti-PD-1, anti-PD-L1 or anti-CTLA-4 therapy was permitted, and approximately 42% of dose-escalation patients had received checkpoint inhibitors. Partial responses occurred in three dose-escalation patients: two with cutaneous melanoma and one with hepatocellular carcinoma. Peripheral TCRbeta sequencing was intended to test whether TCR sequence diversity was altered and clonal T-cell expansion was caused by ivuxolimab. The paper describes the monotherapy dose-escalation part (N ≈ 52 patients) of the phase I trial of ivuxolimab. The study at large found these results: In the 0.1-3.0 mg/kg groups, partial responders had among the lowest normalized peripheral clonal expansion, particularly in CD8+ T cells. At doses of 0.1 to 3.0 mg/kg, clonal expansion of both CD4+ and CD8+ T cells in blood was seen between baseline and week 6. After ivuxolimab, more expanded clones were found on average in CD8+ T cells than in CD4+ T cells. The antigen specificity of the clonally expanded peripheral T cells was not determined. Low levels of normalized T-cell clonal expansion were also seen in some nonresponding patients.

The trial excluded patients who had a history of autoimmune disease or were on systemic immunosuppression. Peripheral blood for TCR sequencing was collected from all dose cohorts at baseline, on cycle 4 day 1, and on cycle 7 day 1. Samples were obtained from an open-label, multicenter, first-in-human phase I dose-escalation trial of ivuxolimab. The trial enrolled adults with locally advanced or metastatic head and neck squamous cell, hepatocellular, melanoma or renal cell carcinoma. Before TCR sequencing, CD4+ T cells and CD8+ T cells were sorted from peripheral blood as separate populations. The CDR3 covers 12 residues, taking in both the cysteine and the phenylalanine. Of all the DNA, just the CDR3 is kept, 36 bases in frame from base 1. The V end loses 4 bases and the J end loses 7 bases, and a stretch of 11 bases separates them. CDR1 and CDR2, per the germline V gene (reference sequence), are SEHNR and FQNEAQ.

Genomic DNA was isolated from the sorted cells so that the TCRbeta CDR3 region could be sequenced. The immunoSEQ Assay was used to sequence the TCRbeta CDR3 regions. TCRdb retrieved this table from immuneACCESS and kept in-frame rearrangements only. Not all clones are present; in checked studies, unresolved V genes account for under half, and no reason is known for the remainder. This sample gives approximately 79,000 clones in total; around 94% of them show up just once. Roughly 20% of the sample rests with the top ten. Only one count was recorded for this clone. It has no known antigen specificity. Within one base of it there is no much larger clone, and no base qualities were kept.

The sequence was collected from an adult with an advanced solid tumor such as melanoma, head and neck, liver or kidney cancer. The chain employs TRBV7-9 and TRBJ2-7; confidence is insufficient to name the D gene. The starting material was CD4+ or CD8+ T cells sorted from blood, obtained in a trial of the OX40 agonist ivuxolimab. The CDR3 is CASSSQAGEQYF. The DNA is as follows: TGTGCCAGCAGCTCCCAGGCCGGGGAGCAGTACTTC.